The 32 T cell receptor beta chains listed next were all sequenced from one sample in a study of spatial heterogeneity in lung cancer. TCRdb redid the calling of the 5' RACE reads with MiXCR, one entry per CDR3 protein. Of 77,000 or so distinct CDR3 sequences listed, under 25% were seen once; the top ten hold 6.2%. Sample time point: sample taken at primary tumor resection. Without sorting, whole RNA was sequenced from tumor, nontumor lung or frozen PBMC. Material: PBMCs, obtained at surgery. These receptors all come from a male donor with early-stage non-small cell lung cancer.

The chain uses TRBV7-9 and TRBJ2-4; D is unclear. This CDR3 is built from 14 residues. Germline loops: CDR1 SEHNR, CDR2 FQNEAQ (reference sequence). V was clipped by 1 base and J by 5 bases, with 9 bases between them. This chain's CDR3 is CASSLDAGQNIQYF. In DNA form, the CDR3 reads TGTGCCAGCAGCTTAGATGCTGGACAAAACATTCAGTACTTC.

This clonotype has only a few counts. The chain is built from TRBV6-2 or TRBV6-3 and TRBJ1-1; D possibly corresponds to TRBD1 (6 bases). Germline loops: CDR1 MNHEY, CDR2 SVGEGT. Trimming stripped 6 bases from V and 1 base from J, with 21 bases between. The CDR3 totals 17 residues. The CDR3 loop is CASRLPRGAGANTEAFF. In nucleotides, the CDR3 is TGTGCCAGCAGGCTACCGAGGGGGGCGGGTGCGAACACTGAAGCTTTCTTT.

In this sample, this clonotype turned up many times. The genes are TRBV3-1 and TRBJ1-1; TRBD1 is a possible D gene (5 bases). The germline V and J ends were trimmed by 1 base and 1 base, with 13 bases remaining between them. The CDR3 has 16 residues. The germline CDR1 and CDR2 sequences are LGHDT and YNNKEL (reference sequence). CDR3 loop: CASSQVGGRTNTEAFF. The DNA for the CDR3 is TGTGCCAGCAGCCAAGTGGGGGGACGGACGAACACTGAAGCTTTCTTT.

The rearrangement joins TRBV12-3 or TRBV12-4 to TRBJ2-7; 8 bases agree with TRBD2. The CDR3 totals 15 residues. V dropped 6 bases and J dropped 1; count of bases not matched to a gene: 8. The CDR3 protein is CASRPTSVRSYEQYF. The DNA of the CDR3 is TGTGCCAGCAGGCCGACTAGCGTGAGGTCCTACGAGCAGTACTTC.

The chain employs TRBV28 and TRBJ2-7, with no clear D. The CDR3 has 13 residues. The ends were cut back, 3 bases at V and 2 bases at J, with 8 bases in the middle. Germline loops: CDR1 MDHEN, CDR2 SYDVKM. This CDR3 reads CASSFPLTYEQYF. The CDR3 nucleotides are TGTGCCAGCAGTTTCCCACTTACCTACGAGCAGTACTTC.

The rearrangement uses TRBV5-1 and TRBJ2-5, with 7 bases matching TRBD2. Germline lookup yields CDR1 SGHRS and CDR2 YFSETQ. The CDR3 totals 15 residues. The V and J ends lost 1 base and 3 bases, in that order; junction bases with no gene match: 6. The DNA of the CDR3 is TGCGCCAGCAGCTTGAATGCGGGGGTGGAAGAGACCCAGTACTTC. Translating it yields CASSLNAGVEETQYF.

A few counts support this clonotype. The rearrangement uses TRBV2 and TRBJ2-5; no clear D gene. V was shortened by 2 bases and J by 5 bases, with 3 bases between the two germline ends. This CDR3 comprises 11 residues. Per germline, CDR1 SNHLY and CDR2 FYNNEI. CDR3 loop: CASSEIETQYF. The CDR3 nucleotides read TGTGCCAGCAGTGAAATCGAGACCCAGTACTTC. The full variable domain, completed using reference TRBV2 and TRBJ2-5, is EPEVTQTPSHQVTQMGQEVILRCVPISNHLYFYWYRQILGQKVEFLVSFYNNEISEKSEIFDDQFSVERPDGSNFTLKIRSTKLEDSAMYFCASSEIETQYFGPGTRLLVL.

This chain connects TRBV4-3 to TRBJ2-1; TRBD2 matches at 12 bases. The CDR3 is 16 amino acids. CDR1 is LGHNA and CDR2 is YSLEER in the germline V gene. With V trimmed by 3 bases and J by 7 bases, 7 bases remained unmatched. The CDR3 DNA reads TGCGCCAGCAGCCATGCACTAGCGGGGGGTGGTAATGAGCAGTTCTTC. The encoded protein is CASSHALAGGGNEQFF.

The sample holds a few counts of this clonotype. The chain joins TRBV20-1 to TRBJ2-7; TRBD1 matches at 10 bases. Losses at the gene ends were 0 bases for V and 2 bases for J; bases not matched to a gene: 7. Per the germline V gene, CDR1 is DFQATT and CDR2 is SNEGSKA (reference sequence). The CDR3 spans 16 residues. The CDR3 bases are TGCAGTGCTAGAGAATCCACCGGGACAGGGGCCTACGAGCAGTACTTC. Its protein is CSARESTGTGAYEQYF.

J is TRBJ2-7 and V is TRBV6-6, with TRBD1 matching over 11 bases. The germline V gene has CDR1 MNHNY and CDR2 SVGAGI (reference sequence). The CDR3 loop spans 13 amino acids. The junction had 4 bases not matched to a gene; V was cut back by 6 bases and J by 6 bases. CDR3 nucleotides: TGTGCCAGCAGCACCGGGACAGGGGGCGAGCAGTACTTC. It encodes CASSTGTGGEQYF.

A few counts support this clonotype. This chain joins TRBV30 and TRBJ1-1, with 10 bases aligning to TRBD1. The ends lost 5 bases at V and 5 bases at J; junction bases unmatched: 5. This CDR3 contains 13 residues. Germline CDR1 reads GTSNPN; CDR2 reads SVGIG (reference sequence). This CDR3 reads CAWGQGGGTEAFF. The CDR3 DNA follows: TGTGCCTGGGGACAGGGGGGAGGTACTGAAGCTTTCTTT.

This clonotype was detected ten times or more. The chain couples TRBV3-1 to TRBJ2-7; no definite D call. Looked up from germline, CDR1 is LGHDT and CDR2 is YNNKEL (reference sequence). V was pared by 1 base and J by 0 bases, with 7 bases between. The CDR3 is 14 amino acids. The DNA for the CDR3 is TGTGCCAGCAGCCAAGTCCCCCGCTCCTACGAGCAGTACTTC. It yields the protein CASSQVPRSYEQYF.

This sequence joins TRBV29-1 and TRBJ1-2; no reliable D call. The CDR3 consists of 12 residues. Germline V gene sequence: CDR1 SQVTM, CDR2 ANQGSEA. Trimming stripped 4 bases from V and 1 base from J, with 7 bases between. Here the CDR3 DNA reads TGCAGCGTTGGGGAGAGTAACTATGGCTACACCTTC. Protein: CSVGESNYGYTF.

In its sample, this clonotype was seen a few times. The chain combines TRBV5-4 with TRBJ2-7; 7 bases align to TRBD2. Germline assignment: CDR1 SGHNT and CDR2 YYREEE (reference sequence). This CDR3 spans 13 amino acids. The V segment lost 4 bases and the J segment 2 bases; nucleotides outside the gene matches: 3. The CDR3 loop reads CASSQRGAYEQYF. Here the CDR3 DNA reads TGTGCCAGCAGCCAGCGGGGAGCCTACGAGCAGTACTTC.

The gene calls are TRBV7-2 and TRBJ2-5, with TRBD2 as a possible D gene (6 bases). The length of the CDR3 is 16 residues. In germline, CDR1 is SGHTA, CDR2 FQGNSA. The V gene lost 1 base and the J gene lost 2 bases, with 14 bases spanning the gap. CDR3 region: CASSLGGDRVQETQYF. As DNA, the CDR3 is TGTGCCAGCAGCTTAGGGGGGGATCGCGTTCAAGAGACCCAGTACTTC.

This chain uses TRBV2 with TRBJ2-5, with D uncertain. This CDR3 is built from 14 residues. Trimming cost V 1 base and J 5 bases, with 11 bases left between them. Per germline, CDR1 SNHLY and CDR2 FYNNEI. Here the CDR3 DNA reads TGTGCCAGCAGTGAAGGGTATACCGGGGAGACCCAGTACTTC. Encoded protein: CASSEGYTGETQYF.

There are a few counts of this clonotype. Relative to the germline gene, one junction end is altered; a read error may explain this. CDR3 DNA: TGTACCAGCAGTTACTCGAACACTGAAGCTTTCTTT. This codes for CTSSYSNTEAFF. The chain links TRBV6-5 to TRBJ1-1; D remains ambiguous. The CDR3 spans 12 residues. CDR1 is MNHEY, CDR2 SVGAGI, per germline.

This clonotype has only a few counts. The CDR3 DNA is TGTGCCAGTAGTATAGAGTCGGGGCTAGCGGGCCACAATGAGCAGTTCTTC. This codes for CASSIESGLAGHNEQFF. The chain recombines TRBV19 with TRBJ2-1; 8 nucleotides align to TRBD2. CDR3 length: 17 residues. Germline loops: CDR1 LNHDA, CDR2 SQIVND (reference sequence). J was trimmed by 5 bases and V by 0 bases; bases with no gene match: 9.

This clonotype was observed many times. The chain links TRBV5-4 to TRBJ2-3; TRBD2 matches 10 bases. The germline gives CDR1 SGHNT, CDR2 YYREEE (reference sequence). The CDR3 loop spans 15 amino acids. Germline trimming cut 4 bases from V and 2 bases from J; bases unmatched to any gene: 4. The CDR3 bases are TGTGCCAGCAGCACCGGGACTAGCGTCACAGATACGCAGTATTTT. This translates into CASSTGTSVTDTQYF.

The CDR3 coding sequence is TGTGCCAGCAGTTTATTAGGGACAGGAAAATATTCACCCCTCCACTTT. Amino acids: CASSLLGTGKYSPLHF. V gene TRBV27 combines with J gene TRBJ1-6, with 8 nucleotides matching TRBD1. This CDR3 is built from 16 residues. Germline V gene data show CDR1 as MNHEY and CDR2 as SMNVEV (reference sequence). V lost 1 base and J lost 8; bases outside the gene matches: 7.

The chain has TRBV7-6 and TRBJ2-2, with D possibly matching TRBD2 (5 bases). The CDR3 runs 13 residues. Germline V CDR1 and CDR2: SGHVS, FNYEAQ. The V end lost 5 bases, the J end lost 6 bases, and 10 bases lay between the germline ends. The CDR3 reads CASSNLRAGELFF. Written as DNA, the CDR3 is TGTGCCAGCAGCAACCTGAGGGCCGGGGAGCTGTTTTTT.

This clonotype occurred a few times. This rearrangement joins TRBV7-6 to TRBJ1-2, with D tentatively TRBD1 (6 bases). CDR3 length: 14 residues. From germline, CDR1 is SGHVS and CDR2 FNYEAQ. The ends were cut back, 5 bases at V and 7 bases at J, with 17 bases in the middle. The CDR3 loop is CASSPQGFTAGYTF. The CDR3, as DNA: TGTGCCAGCAGCCCACAGGGATTTACAGCTGGCTACACCTTC.

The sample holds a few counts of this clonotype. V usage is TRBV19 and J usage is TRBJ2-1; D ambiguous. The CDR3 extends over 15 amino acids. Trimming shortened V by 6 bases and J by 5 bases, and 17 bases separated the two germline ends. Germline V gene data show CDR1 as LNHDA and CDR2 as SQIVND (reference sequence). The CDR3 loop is CASRGSQAPDNEQFF. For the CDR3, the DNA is TGTGCCAGTAGGGGCTCTCAGGCCCCCGACAATGAGCAGTTCTTC.

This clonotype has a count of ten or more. The CDR3 spells CASRRRGSYEQYF. The DNA for the CDR3 is TGTGCCAGCAGAAGGCGGGGTTCCTACGAGCAGTACTTC. This chain uses TRBV3-1 with TRBJ2-7; tentative D call: TRBD2 (6 bases). CDR1 and CDR2 from the germline V gene are LGHDT and YNNKEL (reference sequence). The CDR3 loop spans 13 amino acids. Trimming cost V 6 bases and J 1 base, with 10 bases left between them.

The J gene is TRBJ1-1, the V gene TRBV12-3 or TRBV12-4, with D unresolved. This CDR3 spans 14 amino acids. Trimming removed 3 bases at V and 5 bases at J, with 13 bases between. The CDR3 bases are TGTGCCAGCAGTTTCGCGGGGTTCGGGACTGAAGCTTTCTTT. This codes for CASSFAGFGTEAFF.

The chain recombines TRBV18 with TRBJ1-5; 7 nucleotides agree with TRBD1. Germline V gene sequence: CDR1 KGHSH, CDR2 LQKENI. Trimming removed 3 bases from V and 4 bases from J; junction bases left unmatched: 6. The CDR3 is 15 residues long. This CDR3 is CASSPDDRENQPQHF. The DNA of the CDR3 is TGTGCCAGCTCACCCGACGACAGGGAGAATCAGCCCCAGCATTTT.

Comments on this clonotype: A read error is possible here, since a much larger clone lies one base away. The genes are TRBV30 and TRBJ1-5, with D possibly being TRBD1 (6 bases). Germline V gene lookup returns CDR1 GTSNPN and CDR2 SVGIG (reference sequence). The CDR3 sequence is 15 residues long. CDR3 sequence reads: CAWSAGTSGNQPRHF. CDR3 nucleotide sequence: TGTGCCTGGAGTGCAGGGACAAGTGGCAATCAGCCCCGGCATTTT.

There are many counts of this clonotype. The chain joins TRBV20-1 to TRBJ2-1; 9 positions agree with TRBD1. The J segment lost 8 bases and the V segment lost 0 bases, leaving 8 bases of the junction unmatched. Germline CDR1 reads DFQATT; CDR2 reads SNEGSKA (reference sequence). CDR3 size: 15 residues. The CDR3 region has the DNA TGCAGTGCTAGAGATCCGGGACAGGGTGAACATGAGCAGTTCTTC. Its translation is CSARDPGQGEHEQFF.

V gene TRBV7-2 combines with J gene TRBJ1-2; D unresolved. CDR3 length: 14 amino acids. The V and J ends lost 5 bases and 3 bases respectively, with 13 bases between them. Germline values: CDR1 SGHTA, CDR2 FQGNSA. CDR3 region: CASSREDGYYGYTF. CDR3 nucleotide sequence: TGTGCCAGCAGCCGCGAGGACGGTTACTATGGCTACACCTTC.

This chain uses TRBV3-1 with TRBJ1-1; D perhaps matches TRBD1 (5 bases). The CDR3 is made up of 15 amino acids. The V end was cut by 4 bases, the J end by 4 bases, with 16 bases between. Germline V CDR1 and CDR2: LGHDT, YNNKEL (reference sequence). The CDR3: CASSLGGAPSTEAFF. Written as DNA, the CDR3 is TGTGCCAGCAGCCTTGGAGGGGCGCCAAGCACTGAAGCTTTCTTT.

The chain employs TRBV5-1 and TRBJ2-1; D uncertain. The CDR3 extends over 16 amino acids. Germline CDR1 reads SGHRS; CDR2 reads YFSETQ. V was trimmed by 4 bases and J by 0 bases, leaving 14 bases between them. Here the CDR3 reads CASSDFQGLSYNEQFF. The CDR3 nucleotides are TGCGCCAGCAGCGATTTTCAAGGGCTCTCCTACAATGAGCAGTTCTTC.

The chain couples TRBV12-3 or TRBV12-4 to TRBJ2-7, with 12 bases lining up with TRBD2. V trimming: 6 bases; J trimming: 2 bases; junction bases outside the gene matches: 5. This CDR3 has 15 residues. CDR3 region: CASRKGLAGTYEQYF. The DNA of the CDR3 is TGTGCCAGCAGGAAAGGACTAGCGGGAACCTACGAGCAGTACTTC.